Listed below are T cell receptor beta chains from one sample, sequenced in a study of blood T cells in healthy people across ages. MiXCR, run by TCRdb on the 5' RACE reads, gives a single entry per CDR3 protein. The sample contains 750,000 to 1,000,000 distinct CDR3 sequences, just under 30% of which appear only once. These data were also reused for a study on T cells of mothers and their children.

The sample consisted of blood. These receptors all come from a woman aged 35 to 49 in good health. CDR3s include the opening cysteine and the closing phenylalanine or tryptophan.

CDR3aa: CAIKGAGETQYF
len: 12
v_gene: TRBV2
j_gene: TRBJ2-5

CDR3aa: CASSLISVLNTEAFF
len: 15
v_gene: TRBV7-3
j_gene: TRBJ1-1

CDR3aa: CASSPSGGNTGELFF
len: 15
v_gene: TRBV9
j_gene: TRBJ2-2

CDR3aa: CASSPNQQGPWYEQYF
len: 16
v_gene: TRBV7-2
j_gene: TRBJ2-7

CDR3aa: CASSLRGRTNYGYTF
len: 15
v_gene: TRBV7-2
j_gene: TRBJ1-2

CDR3aa: CAISEGWGSSYEQYF
len: 15
v_gene: TRBV10-3
j_gene: TRBJ2-7

CDR3aa: CASSLGTDDNEQFF
len: 14
v_gene: TRBV5-1
j_gene: TRBJ2-1

CDR3aa: CSARDRTSRQETQYF
len: 15
v_gene: TRBV20-1
j_gene: TRBJ2-5

CDR3aa: CASSQGNTYEQYF
len: 13
v_gene: TRBV3-1
j_gene: TRBJ2-7

CDR3aa: CASSLGASSYGQYF
len: 14
v_gene: TRBV27
j_gene: TRBJ2-7

CDR3aa: CASSLWQTYSYNEQFF
len: 16
v_gene: TRBV5-1
j_gene: TRBJ2-1

CDR3aa: CASREGANTEAFF
len: 13
v_gene: TRBV6-5
j_gene: TRBJ1-1

CDR3aa: CASNQGETQYF
len: 11
v_gene: TRBV2
j_gene: TRBJ2-5

CDR3aa: CAISGGGGTNTEAFF
len: 15
v_gene: TRBV10-3
j_gene: TRBJ1-1

CDR3aa: CASSQEGLRGGDTDTQYF
len: 18
v_gene: TRBV4-2
j_gene: TRBJ2-3

CDR3aa: CSPFLAGTGEAFF
len: 13
v_gene: TRBV29-1
j_gene: TRBJ1-1

CDR3aa: CASSLARVGGYTF
len: 13
v_gene: TRBV28
j_gene: TRBJ1-2

CDR3aa: CASSNSPELTYEQYF
len: 15
v_gene: TRBV21-1
j_gene: TRBJ2-7

CDR3aa: CASSLERGAQETQYF
len: 15
v_gene: TRBV5-5
j_gene: TRBJ2-5

CDR3aa: CASSQGSGASAVYGELFF
len: 18
v_gene: TRBV4-2
j_gene: TRBJ2-2

CDR3aa: CSATGGQGLTPFF
len: 13
v_gene: TRBV29-1
j_gene: TRBJ2-1

CDR3aa: CASSFGQGEFTGETQYF
len: 17
v_gene: TRBV5-1
j_gene: TRBJ2-5

CDR3aa: CSVEDQDYEQYF
len: 12
v_gene: TRBV29-1
j_gene: TRBJ2-7

CDR3aa: CASSQFTGGSGANVLTF
len: 17
v_gene: TRBV12-3/TRBV12-4
j_gene: TRBJ2-6

CDR3aa: CASSPEAIRNTEAFF
len: 15
v_gene: TRBV3-1
j_gene: TRBJ1-1

CDR3aa: CSVQAGVHGYTF
len: 12
v_gene: TRBV29-1
j_gene: TRBJ1-2

CDR3aa: CSARDLLRERSYNEQFF
len: 17
v_gene: TRBV20-1
j_gene: TRBJ2-1

CDR3aa: CASSPGARVGYGYTF
len: 15
v_gene: TRBV27
j_gene: TRBJ1-2

CDR3aa: CASSLRPGTGMGVREQYF
len: 18
v_gene: TRBV6-5
j_gene: TRBJ2-4

CDR3aa: CASTRALNTEAFF
len: 13
v_gene: TRBV5-1
j_gene: TRBJ1-1

CDR3aa: CASKLGGQGQDGYTF
len: 15
v_gene: TRBV2
j_gene: TRBJ1-2

CDR3aa: CSARDVGDYDEQFF
len: 14
v_gene: TRBV20-1
j_gene: TRBJ2-1

CDR3aa: CSVEGANSGANVLTF
len: 15
v_gene: TRBV29-1
j_gene: TRBJ2-6

CDR3aa: CASSPTGQSRRNTEAFF
len: 17
v_gene: TRBV4-1
j_gene: TRBJ1-1

CDR3aa: CSARDPQGTGGGYTF
len: 15
v_gene: TRBV20-1
j_gene: TRBJ1-2

CDR3aa: CASSLSVRPYNSPLHF
len: 16
v_gene: TRBV6-2/TRBV6-3
j_gene: TRBJ1-6

CDR3aa: CASSYWLAGAEQFF
len: 14
v_gene: TRBV6-5
j_gene: TRBJ2-1

CDR3aa: CASSPGGAFYEQYF
len: 14
v_gene: TRBV7-9
j_gene: TRBJ2-7

CDR3aa: CASSLVSGGRDTEAFF
len: 16
v_gene: TRBV7-2
j_gene: TRBJ1-1

CDR3aa: CASSVTVSYEQYF
len: 13
v_gene: TRBV28
j_gene: TRBJ2-7

CDR3aa: CASSSDSNTETFF
len: 13
v_gene: TRBV12-3/TRBV12-4
j_gene: TRBJ1-1

CDR3aa: CSVALGYGYTF
len: 11
v_gene: TRBV29-1
j_gene: TRBJ1-2

CDR3aa: CATAERNQPQHF
len: 12
v_gene: TRBV10-3
j_gene: TRBJ1-5

CDR3aa: CSASPLFRGQGPDTQYF
len: 17
v_gene: TRBV20-1
j_gene: TRBJ2-3

CDR3aa: CASSPSQGGGNTEAFF
len: 16
v_gene: TRBV7-8
j_gene: TRBJ1-1

CDR3aa: CASSFTSGRAREQYF
len: 15
v_gene: TRBV12-3/TRBV12-4
j_gene: TRBJ2-5